The entry below gives a single TCR beta chain sequence along with its context. This entry comes from a study of blood T cell repertoires in COVID-19. The wider study: Both acute and convalescent COVID-19 samples were obtained from the United States, Italy and Spain. T cells, B-cell-depleted T cells, or PBMCs provided the cDNA or gDNA that served as material.

The CDR3 is made up of 14 amino acids. The V gene end was trimmed by 0 bases and the J gene end by 14 bases; junction bases not matched to a gene: 8. The germline V gene has CDR1 SGHRS and CDR2 YFSETQ. Under the authors' procedure: Estimation of nucleated cell counts was performed using reference gene primer amplification. Method: immunoSEQ multiplex PCR; TCRdb's copy keeps in-frame clones and lacks some. V and J calls and clone size are copied from that table; D and trimming were computed from the DNA. Counted here are fewer than 150,000 clones, roughly 90% occurring once; the ten biggest clones make up about 11%.

The V call is TRBV5-1, the J call TRBJ2-1; TRBD2 agrees at 10 bases. The sample comprised peripheral blood. This clonotype was sampled from a man in his forties or fifties with active or convalescent COVID-19. The CDR3 reads CASSLAVAGGREFF. CDR3 bases: TGCGCCAGCAGCTTGGCGGTAGCGGGAGGCCGGGAGTTCTTC.